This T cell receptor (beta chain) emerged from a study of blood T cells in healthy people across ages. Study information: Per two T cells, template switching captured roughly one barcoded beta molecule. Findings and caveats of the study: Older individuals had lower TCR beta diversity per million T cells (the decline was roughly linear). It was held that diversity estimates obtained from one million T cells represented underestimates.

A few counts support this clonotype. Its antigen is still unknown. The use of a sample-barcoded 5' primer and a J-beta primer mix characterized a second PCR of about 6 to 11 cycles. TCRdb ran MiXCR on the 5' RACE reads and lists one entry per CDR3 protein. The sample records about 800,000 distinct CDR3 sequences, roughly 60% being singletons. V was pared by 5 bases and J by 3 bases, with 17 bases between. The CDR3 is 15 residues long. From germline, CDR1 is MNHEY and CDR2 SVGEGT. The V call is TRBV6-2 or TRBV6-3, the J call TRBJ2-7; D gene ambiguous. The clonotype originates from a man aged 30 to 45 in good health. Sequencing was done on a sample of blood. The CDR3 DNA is TGTGCCAGCAGTAGCCGGGCGGAGAGGCTCTACGAGCAGTACTTC. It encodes CASSSRAERLYEQYF.